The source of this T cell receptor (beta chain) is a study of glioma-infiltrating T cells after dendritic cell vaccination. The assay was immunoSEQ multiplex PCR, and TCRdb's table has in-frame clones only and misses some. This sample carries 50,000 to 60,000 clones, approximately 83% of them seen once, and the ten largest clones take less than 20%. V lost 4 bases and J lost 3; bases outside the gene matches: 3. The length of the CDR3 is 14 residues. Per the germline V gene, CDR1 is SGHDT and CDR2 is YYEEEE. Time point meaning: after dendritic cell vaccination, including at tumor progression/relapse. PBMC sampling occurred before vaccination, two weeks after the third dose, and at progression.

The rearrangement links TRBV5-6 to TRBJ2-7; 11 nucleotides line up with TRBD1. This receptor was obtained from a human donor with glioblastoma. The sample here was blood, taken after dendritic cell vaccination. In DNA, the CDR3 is TGTGCCAGCAGCATCGGGACAGGGGGCTACGAGCAGTACTTC. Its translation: CASSIGTGGYEQYF.